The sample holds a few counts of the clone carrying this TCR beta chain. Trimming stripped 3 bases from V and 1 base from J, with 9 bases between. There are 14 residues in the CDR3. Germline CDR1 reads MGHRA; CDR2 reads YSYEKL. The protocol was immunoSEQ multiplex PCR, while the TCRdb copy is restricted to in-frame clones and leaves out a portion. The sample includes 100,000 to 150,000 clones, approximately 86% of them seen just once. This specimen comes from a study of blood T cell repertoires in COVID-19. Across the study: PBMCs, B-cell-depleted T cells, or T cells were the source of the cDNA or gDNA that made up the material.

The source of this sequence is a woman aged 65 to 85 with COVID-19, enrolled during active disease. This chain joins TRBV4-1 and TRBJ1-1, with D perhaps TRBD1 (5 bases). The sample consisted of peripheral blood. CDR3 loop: CASSQDMGNTEAFF. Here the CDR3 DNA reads TGCGCCAGCAGCCAGGACATGGGGAACACTGAAGCTTTCTTT.